This passage covers 30 T cell receptor beta chains from one sample sequenced in a study of blood T cells in healthy people across ages. Together with a sample-barcoded 5' primer, a J-beta primer mix was included in a second PCR lasting about 7 to 11 cycles. TCRdb re-derived calls from the 5' RACE reads in MiXCR, one entry per CDR3 protein. The sample consists of 1,100,000 or so distinct CDR3 sequences, 45% of them appearing once. Material for sequencing was blood. The origin of the receptors is a woman between 55 and 75 years old in good health.

The V gene is TRBV7-8, the J gene TRBJ2-1; either TRBD1 or TRBD2 may fit D (5 bases each). Trimming took off 5 bases at V and 8 bases at J, with 10 bases between the two ends. Germline V gives CDR1 SGHVS, CDR2 FQNEAQ. The CDR3 consists of 12 residues. In DNA form, the CDR3 reads TGTGCCAGCAGCGGCCGGGGCGATGAGCAGTTCTTC. This sequence encodes CASSGRGDEQFF.

The chain combines TRBV10-3 with TRBJ2-2; D possibly matches TRBD1 or TRBD2 (5 bases each). V gave up 10 bases and J gave up 5 bases, with 11 bases separating them. The germline V gene has CDR1 ENHRY and CDR2 SYGVKD. This CDR3 is built from 12 residues. In nucleotides, the CDR3 is TGTGCCACGGGACGGTTAACCGGGGAGCTGTTTTTT. This encodes CATGRLTGELFF.

As for this clonotype: The junction shows a germline mismatch at one end, possibly a read error. The rearrangement uses TRBV20-1 and TRBJ2-1, with D perhaps being TRBD1 or TRBD2 (5 bases each). The CDR3 sequence is 12 residues long. The germline V gene has CDR1 DFQATT and CDR2 SNEGSKA (reference sequence). The chain's CDR3 is CSAGDQYIERFF. The CDR3 region has the DNA TGCAGTGCCGGGGACCAGTACATTGAGCGGTTCTTC.

V and J are TRBV7-8 and TRBJ2-7; 7 bases agree with TRBD2. CDR3 length: 16 amino acids. V lost 2 bases, J lost 0 bases, and 7 bases stayed unmatched. CDR1 is SGHVS and CDR2 is FQNEAQ in the germline V gene. The CDR3 loop is CASSLPWRGSSYEQYF. For the CDR3, the DNA is TGTGCCAGCAGCTTACCTTGGCGGGGGAGCTCCTACGAGCAGTACTTC.

This clonotype occurred a few times. CDR3 protein: CAWKTGYYNEQFF. The CDR3 DNA reads as TGTGCCTGGAAAACAGGGTACTACAATGAGCAGTTCTTC. J is TRBJ2-1 and V is TRBV30; TRBD1 might be the D (6 bases). The ends were cut back, 4 bases at V and 3 bases at J, with 10 bases in the middle. CDR1 is GTSNPN and CDR2 is SVGIG in the germline V gene (reference sequence). The CDR3 extends over 13 amino acids.

This clonotype was seen repeatedly, ten times or more. This sequence joins TRBV12-3 or TRBV12-4 and TRBJ2-4; D not certain. The CDR3 extends over 12 amino acids. Trimming took off 5 bases at V and 8 bases at J, with 10 bases between the two ends. CDR3 DNA sequence: TGTGCCAGCAGTGTCGGTGTTGACATTCAGTACTTC. It encodes CASSVGVDIQYF.

This clonotype occurred once. The rearrangement uses TRBV7-9 and TRBJ1-1; D gene uncertain. In germline, CDR1 is SEHNR, CDR2 FQNEAQ (reference sequence). The CDR3 runs to 13 residues. V was clipped by 6 bases and J by 1 base, with 9 bases between them. The CDR3 DNA is TGTGCCAGCAGAAACTCAAAGAACACTGAAGCTTTCTTT. Its translation is CASRNSKNTEAFF.

V gene TRBV20-1 combines with J gene TRBJ2-4; perhaps TRBD2 as D (6 bases). The CDR3 is 13 residues long. Trimming removed 5 bases at V and 13 bases at J, with 21 bases between. Germline CDR1 reads DFQATT; CDR2 reads SNEGSKA (reference sequence). In DNA form, the CDR3 reads TGCAGTGCTGAAGGGACGGAGGGTTGGGAGCAGTACTTC. Its translation: CSAEGTEGWEQYF.

The chain recombines TRBV10-2 with TRBJ1-1; D call uncertain. This CDR3 contains 15 residues. CDR1 and CDR2 (germline): WSHSY, SAAADI. Trimming stripped 3 bases from V and 3 bases from J, with 14 bases between. The CDR3 DNA sequence: TGCGCCAGCAGTGAACTATCACGGTTCTACACTGAAGCTTTCTTT. It codes for CASSELSRFYTEAFF.

This chain uses TRBV4-2 with TRBJ2-3; 10 nucleotides agree with TRBD2. V lost 1 base to trimming and J lost 8 bases; unmatched junction nucleotides: 12. The CDR3 extends over 17 amino acids. Germline-derived CDR1 and CDR2 are LGHNA and YNFKEQ. Here the CDR3 reads CASSQVRGASGSLTQYF. The CDR3 nucleotides are TGTGCCAGCAGCCAAGTCCGCGGGGCTAGCGGGAGTCTTACGCAGTATTTT.

This clonotype was detected only a few times. V usage is TRBV29-1 and J usage is TRBJ2-5, with D unclear. Trimming took 1 base from V and 1 from J, leaving 4 bases between them. Germline CDR1 reads SQVTM; CDR2 reads ANQGSEA. CDR3 length: 12 amino acids. This CDR3 is CSVEGVQETQYF. CDR3 DNA: TGCAGCGTTGAAGGGGTCCAAGAGACCCAGTACTTC.

The chain employs TRBV5-1 and TRBJ1-4; the D is unclear. Germline V gene lookup returns CDR1 SGHRS and CDR2 YFSETQ. The CDR3 has 17 residues. Deletions cut 4 bases from V and 0 bases from J, with 16 bases between. CDR3 sequence: CASSPRATIATNEKLFF. CDR3 DNA sequence: TGCGCCAGCAGCCCCCGGGCCACGATTGCAACTAATGAAAAACTGTTTTTT.

This chain connects TRBV6-5 to TRBJ1-1; 7 bases are a match to TRBD1. Germline-derived CDR1 and CDR2 are MNHEY and SVGAGI. CDR3 length: 15 residues. J was trimmed by 5 bases and V by 0 bases; bases with no gene match: 6. CDR3 DNA: TGTGCCAGCAGTTACTCAAACAGGGGAGGGACTGAAGCTTTCTTT. It encodes CASSYSNRGGTEAFF.

The rearrangement uses TRBV4-1 and TRBJ2-5; D possibly uses TRBD1 or TRBD2 (5 bases each). The CDR3 contains 15 residues. V lost 4 bases and J 7 bases, leaving 19 bases between the germline ends. Germline values: CDR1 MGHRA, CDR2 YSYEKL. The CDR3 region has the DNA TGCGCCAGCAGCCTTACCGGGGCACCGGGATCGACCCAGTACTTC. Encoded protein: CASSLTGAPGSTQYF.

The gene calls are TRBV7-3 and TRBJ2-7; D tentatively reads TRBD1 or TRBD2 (6 bases each). V lost 8 bases and J 2 bases, leaving 19 bases between the germline ends. CDR3 length: 15 amino acids. CDR1 and CDR2 from the germline V gene are SGHTA and FQGTGA. DNA for the CDR3: TGTGCCAGCGCCATGGGGGGCAAAAAAACCTACGAGCAGTACTTC. Translation: CASAMGGKKTYEQYF.

This chain links TRBV19 with TRBJ2-3, with TRBD2 identical over 12 bases. V shed 5 bases, J shed 0 bases, and the junction held 6 bases outside the gene matches. The CDR3 length is 17 residues. The germline CDR1 and CDR2 sequences are LNHDA and SQIVND (reference sequence). The chain's CDR3 is CASSFRGTSGSTDTQYF. The CDR3 nucleotides are TGTGCCAGTAGTTTTAGGGGGACTAGCGGGAGCACAGATACGCAGTATTTT.

This clonotype was detected only once. This chain links TRBV20-1 with TRBJ1-4; 9 bases agree with TRBD1. Unmatched junction bases numbered 10, after V lost 3 bases and J lost 8 bases. The CDR3 is 15 residues long. Looked up from germline, CDR1 is DFQATT and CDR2 is SNEGSKA (reference sequence). The CDR3 loop is CSARGDRGAEEKLFF. The CDR3 region has the DNA TGCAGTGCTAGGGGAGACAGGGGGGCGGAGGAAAAACTGTTTTTT.

The rearrangement uses TRBV28 and TRBJ2-1; D remains ambiguous. The J call may be mistaken, given a closer DNA end match to TRBJ2-7. Germline CDR1 MDHEN, CDR2 SYDVKM. This CDR3 spans 15 amino acids. The CDR3 loop reads CASSFRMMSYNEQYF. The CDR3 nucleotides are TGTGCCAGCAGTTTTCGGATGATGTCCTACAATGAGCAGTACTTC.

This chain joins TRBV20-1 and TRBJ1-1; 9 positions match TRBD1. Per the germline V gene, CDR1 is DFQATT and CDR2 is SNEGSKA (reference sequence). V lost 0 bases and J lost 5; bases outside the gene matches: 7. The CDR3 covers 15 residues. CDR3 sequence reads: CSAREPGTGRTEAFF. In DNA, the CDR3 is TGCAGTGCTAGAGAGCCCGGGACAGGGAGGACTGAAGCTTTCTTT.

This clonotype has just one count. Compared with germline, one end of the junction differs, possibly owing to a read error. J is TRBJ2-1 and V is TRBV25-1; D call uncertain. Germline lookup yields CDR1 MGHDK and CDR2 SYGVNS. The CDR3 totals 14 residues. CDR3 coding DNA: TGTGCCAGCAGTGACGTCTTTTCCTACAATGAGCAGTTATTC. This gives the protein CASSDVFSYNEQLF.

This clonotype was counted only a few times. J is TRBJ2-1 and V is TRBV9, with TRBD1 matching 9 bases. V gave up 4 bases and J gave up 6 bases; unmatched junction bases: 5. Germline assignment: CDR1 SGDLS and CDR2 YYNGEE. The length of the CDR3 is 14 residues. The CDR3 DNA reads TGTGCCAGCAGCCTCGGGACAGGGTCCAATGAGCAGTTCTTC. Residues: CASSLGTGSNEQFF. Together with reference TRBV9 and TRBJ2-1, the CDR3 gives the full variable domain: DSGVTQTPKHLITATGQRVTLRCSPRSGDLSVYWYQQSLDQGLQFLIQYYNGEERAKGNILERFSAQQFPDLHSELNLSSLELGDSALYFCASSLGTGSNEQFFGPGTRLTVL.

The chain is built from TRBV7-6 and TRBJ2-5; the match to TRBD2 covers 10 bases. The J call is doubtful: the DNA matches TRBJ2-7 better. The germline gives CDR1 SGHVS, CDR2 FNYEAQ. This CDR3 comprises 15 residues. The CDR3 DNA follows: TGTGCCAGCAGCTTAACGGCTAGCGGGAGTACCGAGCAGTACTTC. This gives the protein CASSLTASGSTEQYF.

The table lists this clonotype with a few counts. The V gene is TRBV15, the J gene TRBJ1-1; D gene uncertain. Germline CDR1 LNHNV, CDR2 YYDKDF (reference sequence). V lost 4 bases and J 8 bases, leaving 11 bases between the germline ends. The CDR3 contains 12 residues. The CDR3 here is CATSKDHGEAFF. The DNA of the CDR3 is TGTGCCACCAGCAAGGACCACGGGGAAGCTTTCTTT.

As to this clonotype: This clone may be a read error of a much larger clone one base away. The chain carries TRBV10-3 and TRBJ2-7; 10 bases fit TRBD2. Germline-derived CDR1 and CDR2 are ENHRY and SYGVKD. The junction had 4 bases not matched to a gene; V was cut back by 2 bases and J by 3 bases. CDR3 length: 15 residues. The CDR3 is CAISEGTSAYYEQYF. DNA of the CDR3: TGTGCCATCAGTGAGGGGACTAGCGCCTACTACGAGCAGTACTTC.

The DNA of the CDR3 is TGCAGTGCTAGGGCACGGGGGAAGCGGGAAAAACTGTTTTTT. Translated, it gives CSARARGKREKLFF. V and J are TRBV20-1 and TRBJ1-4, with D perhaps matching TRBD1 (5 bases). Germline CDR1 is DFQATT and CDR2 is SNEGSKA (reference sequence). The CDR3 spans 14 residues. V was clipped by 3 bases and J by 8 bases, with 16 bases between them.

This sequence joins TRBV27 and TRBJ1-5; D uncertain. V dropped 5 bases and J dropped 4 bases, with 9 bases sitting between them. This CDR3 comprises 13 residues. Germline V gives CDR1 MNHEY, CDR2 SMNVEV (reference sequence). For the CDR3, the DNA is TGTGCCAGCAGTGTAGTAGGGAATCAGCCCCAGCATTTT. It specifies CASSVVGNQPQHF.

The V gene is TRBV6-1, the J gene TRBJ1-6; D is uncertain. V lost 1 base, J lost 7 bases, and 11 bases lay in between. This CDR3 has 15 residues. Germline CDR1 reads MNHNS; CDR2 reads SASEGT. The CDR3 DNA follows: TGTGCCAGCAGTGAAGAAATTGGCAGAAATTCACCCCTCCACTTT. Protein sequence: CASSEEIGRNSPLHF.

As for this clonotype: A read error may be the cause here, since a much bigger clone is one base away. V is TRBV5-1 and J is TRBJ2-7; 9 nucleotides agree with TRBD1. The CDR3 length is 15 residues. The germline CDR1 and CDR2 sequences are SGHRS and YFSETQ. The CDR3 sequence is CVSSLQGAKSGEQYF. The CDR3, as DNA: TGCGTCAGCAGCTTACAGGGGGCGAAATCGGGCGAGCAGTACTTC.

The chain couples TRBV20-1 to TRBJ1-5; TRBD1 might be the D (5 bases). The CDR3 extends over 15 amino acids. Trimming removed 5 bases at V and 4 bases at J, with 18 bases between. The germline CDR1 and CDR2 sequences are DFQATT and SNEGSKA (reference sequence). The CDR3 reads CSAASGRELNQPQHF. In DNA form, the CDR3 reads TGCAGTGCTGCCTCAGGGAGGGAGCTTAATCAGCCCCAGCATTTT.

The sample holds a few counts of this clonotype. The gene calls are TRBV27 and TRBJ1-2, with D unclear. CDR1 and CDR2 from the germline V gene are MNHEY and SMNVEV (reference sequence). Trimming cost V 2 bases and J 5 bases, with 12 bases left between them. CDR3 length: 14 amino acids. CDR3 residues: CASSLAGPGYGYTF. CDR3 nucleotide sequence: TGTGCCAGCAGTTTAGCTGGGCCGGGGTATGGCTACACCTTC.